A single sample is the source of the 32 T cell receptor beta chains below, sequenced in a study of metastatic and nonmetastatic thyroid tumors. Thyroid surgery was performed in patients who had received no treatment beforehand. TCRdb re-clonotyped the PCR reads through MiXCR. The sample has about 21,000 clones, around 12% seen once. Sequencing input: blood. The source is a female donor with papillary thyroid cancer or a benign thyroid nodule (not recorded which). Some clones in this sample may be carry-over from other donors' samples.

This chain uses TRBV7-9 with TRBJ1-2; no clear D. Trimming cost V 2 bases and J 2 bases, with 12 bases left between them. The length of the CDR3 is 15 residues. CDR1 is SEHNR and CDR2 is FQNEAQ in the germline V gene (reference sequence). CDR3 in amino acids: CASSLSSYGNYGYTF. CDR3 coding DNA: TGTGCCAGCAGCTTATCCTCGTATGGGAACTATGGCTACACCTTC.

This clone was recorded at least ten times. With a much larger clone just one base away, this may be a read error. The chain carries TRBV6-1 and TRBJ2-7; 7 bases are shared with TRBD2. CDR1 MNHNS and CDR2 SASEGT come from the germline V gene. This CDR3 region has 16 residues. The CDR3 loop reads CASSRRSLAASYERYF. The CDR3 bases are TGTGCCAGCAGCCGCCGCTCCCTAGCGGCATCGTACGAGCGGTACTTC.

This clone was detected ten times or more. The rearrangement uses TRBV19 and TRBJ1-1; a possible D gene is TRBD1 (6 bases). V lost 5 bases and J lost 2, with 18 bases in between. The CDR3 totals 16 residues. Germline assignment: CDR1 LNHDA and CDR2 SQIVND (reference sequence). The CDR3 protein is CASSLAGAGTNTEAFF. The CDR3 bases are TGTGCCAGTAGTCTCGCAGGGGCCGGCACAAACACTGAAGCTTTCTTT.

This clone was detected ten times or more. The CDR3 loop reads CSATGYGYTF. CDR3 DNA sequence: TGCAGTGCTACTGGGTATGGCTACACCTTC. This chain links TRBV20-1 with TRBJ1-2; D unresolved. The CDR3 is 10 residues long. Between the trimmed V and J ends, which lost 4 bases and 5 bases, there was a span of 5 bases. Germline CDR1 reads DFQATT; CDR2 reads SNEGSKA (reference sequence).

This clone was detected only a few times. Given a much more abundant clone one base away, this may be a read error. The J gene is TRBJ2-5, the V gene TRBV4-2, with 9 bases that match TRBD2. Trimming took 4 bases from V and 10 from J; bases not matched to a gene: 13. The CDR3 has 15 amino acids. In germline, CDR1 is LGHNA, CDR2 YNFKEQ. CDR3 amino acids: CASSPAAGLAKIQYF. CDR3 nucleotide sequence: TGTGCCAGCAGCCCGGCCGCGGGACTAGCAAAGATCCAGTACTTC.

In this sample, this clone turned up many times. The V call is TRBV5-6, the J call TRBJ1-1; no clear D. The length of the CDR3 is 18 residues. V lost 0 bases and J lost 5, with 23 bases in between. The V gene's germline CDR1 is SGHDT and CDR2 YYEEEE. The CDR3 region has the DNA TGTGCCAGCAGCTTGGCCGAGCCCCCTATGTTGAGAAGTACTGAAGCTTTCTTT. As protein: CASSLAEPPMLRSTEAFF.

This sequence joins TRBV20-1 and TRBJ2-5, with 7 bases fitting TRBD2. Germline loops: CDR1 DFQATT, CDR2 SNEGSKA (reference sequence). Trimming cost V 6 bases and J 9 bases; bases outside gene matches: 16. The CDR3 is 14 residues long. The CDR3 DNA sequence: TGCAGTGCCCGACCCCCGGCGGGGGTACCGTCCCAGTACTTC. This gives the protein CSARPPAGVPSQYF.

This clone was counted between two and nine times. This could be a read error, since a much larger clone is one nucleotide away. V and J are TRBV9 and TRBJ2-3; D possibly corresponds to TRBD1 (6 bases). The CDR3 is 13 amino acids. In germline, CDR1 is SGDLS, CDR2 YYNGEE. V gave up 5 bases and J gave up 4 bases, with 11 bases separating them. This chain's CDR3 is CASRATGSDTQYF. CDR3 bases: TGTGCCAGCAGAGCAACAGGGTCAGATACGCAGTATTTT.

This clone counts as medium-sized (0.01 to 0.1%). The chain employs TRBV6-1 and TRBJ1-5, with TRBD1 matching 9 bases. In germline, CDR1 is MNHNS, CDR2 SASEGT. V was clipped by 6 bases and J by 9 bases; unmatched bases: 9. This CDR3 contains 14 residues. The CDR3 here is CASSQGQGMWPQHF. For the CDR3, the DNA is TGTGCCAGCAGCCAGGGACAGGGCATGTGGCCCCAGCATTTT.

This clone was detected ten times or more. One base away lies a much larger clone, so this may be a sequencing read error. The V and J genes are TRBV29-1 and TRBJ1-2; D is possibly TRBD1 (5 bases). This CDR3 has 13 residues. Trimming took 4 bases from V and 8 from J, leaving 17 bases between them. Germline loops: CDR1 SQVTM, CDR2 ANQGSEA. The DNA for the CDR3 is TGCAGCGTTGCGGCCACAGTTGGGGGAGGCTACACCTTC. The encoded protein is CSVAATVGGGYTF.

To note about this clone: This CDR3 is missing its conserved last phenylalanine or tryptophan, likely due to a read error. The rearrangement links TRBV28 to TRBJ2-7, with D perhaps matching TRBD1 (5 bases). Trimming removed 10 bases at V and 5 bases at J, with 18 bases between. In germline, CDR1 is MDHEN, CDR2 SYDVKM. The CDR3 runs to 13 residues. The CDR3 DNA is TGTGCCACCACGGCCCTAGGGGTGAACGAGCAGTACCTC. It yields the protein CATTALGVNEQYL.

This clone has at least ten counts. The rearrangement joins TRBV11-2 to TRBJ1-2; a weak D match, TRBD1 (5 bases). Germline values: CDR1 SGHAT, CDR2 FQNNGV. The CDR3 has 15 amino acids. Trimming removed 0 bases from V and 4 bases from J, with 12 bases in between. CDR3 loop: CASSLEFGAAYGYTF. The CDR3 DNA sequence: TGTGCCAGCAGCTTAGAGTTTGGGGCGGCCTATGGCTACACCTTC.

This clone was seen at least ten times. Germline and junction disagree at one end, which may indicate a read error. This CDR3 is CSPSGRGNEQFF. The DNA of the CDR3 is TGCAGTCCTAGCGGGAGGGGTAATGAGCAGTTCTTC. The rearrangement links TRBV20-1 to TRBJ2-1; 12 positions match TRBD2. Germline CDR1 reads DFQATT; CDR2 reads SNEGSKA (reference sequence). The CDR3 consists of 12 residues.

This clone occurred many times. This chain uses TRBV29-1 with TRBJ1-2, with TRBD1 as a possible D gene (6 bases). In germline, CDR1 is SQVTM, CDR2 ANQGSEA. V was clipped by 6 bases and J by 1 base, with 15 bases between them. The CDR3 has 14 amino acids. Here the CDR3 DNA reads TGCAGCGTCCCCCCGACAGGCTTTAACTATGGCTACACCTTC. Its protein product is CSVPPTGFNYGYTF.

The chain combines TRBV27 with TRBJ1-2; D gene uncertain. The CDR3 spans 15 residues. The V and J ends lost 6 bases and 9 bases respectively, with 23 bases between them. Germline assignment: CDR1 MNHEY and CDR2 SMNVEV (reference sequence). In DNA, the CDR3 is TGTGCCAGCAGCCTAAGGGTAGCGGTCCCTGGGAGCTACACCTTC. It specifies CASSLRVAVPGSYTF.

This clone was detected many times. J is TRBJ1-1 and V is TRBV18, with D possibly being TRBD1 (5 bases). CDR3 length: 13 amino acids. Germline assignment: CDR1 KGHSH and CDR2 LQKENI. V was pared by 3 bases and J by 5 bases, with 10 bases between. In nucleotides, the CDR3 is TGTGCCAGCTCACCTAGGGGAGGGACTGAAGCTTTCTTT. This codes for CASSPRGGTEAFF.

This clone was seen ten or more times. The gene calls are TRBV18 and TRBJ2-7; 11 positions agree with TRBD1. Trimming at V came to 6 bases and at J to 3 bases, leaving 10 bases not matched to a gene. Germline V gene lookup returns CDR1 KGHSH and CDR2 LQKENI. The CDR3 is 16 amino acids. DNA for the CDR3: TGTGCCAGCTCGTCGAACCCCGGGACAGGGGGCTACGAGCAGTACTTC. It encodes CASSSNPGTGGYEQYF.

The sample holds many counts of this clone. Here the CDR3 DNA reads TGCAGTGCTAGAGATCGCTACTCCTACGAGCAGTACTTC. It translates to CSARDRYSYEQYF. V gene TRBV20-1 combines with J gene TRBJ2-7; D uncertain. Trimming left V 0 bases short and J 0 bases short, with 6 bases between. This CDR3 comprises 13 residues. Germline CDR1 DFQATT, CDR2 SNEGSKA (reference sequence).

This clone came up a few times. One end of the junction does not line up with germline, which may come from a read error. Other DNA sequences in this sample translate to the same CDR3. The chain employs TRBV27 and TRBJ2-7, with D unresolved. Germline V gives CDR1 MNHEY, CDR2 SMNVEV (reference sequence). The CDR3 sequence is 14 residues long. As DNA, the CDR3 is TGTGCCAGCAGTCTATCGGTGGACTCCTACGAGCAGTACTTC. This translates into CASSLSVDSYEQYF.

This clone was detected many times. The chain links TRBV5-1 to TRBJ2-7, with D uncertain. This CDR3 has 11 residues. Trimming stripped 0 bases from V and 3 bases from J, with 1 base between. The germline V gene encodes CDR1 SGHRS and CDR2 YFSETQ. Written as DNA, the CDR3 is TGCGCCAGCAGCTTGGGCTACGAGCAGTACTTC. This codes for CASSLGYEQYF.

This clone has ten or more counts. J is TRBJ2-1 and V is TRBV6-1, with TRBD2 matching 7 bases. The CDR3 is made up of 15 amino acids. CDR1 and CDR2 from the germline V gene are MNHNS and SASEGT. The junction had 14 bases not matched to a gene; V was cut back by 5 bases and J by 10 bases. CDR3 sequence reads: CASSKAREGEGEQFF. For the CDR3, the DNA is TGTGCCAGCAGTAAGGCCAGGGAGGGCGAGGGCGAGCAGTTCTTC.

The rearrangement links TRBV10-1 to TRBJ1-1, with D possibly TRBD1 on 6 matching bases. Trimming pared 2 bases from V and 5 bases from J, leaving 18 bases between. The CDR3 totals 16 residues. Germline assignment: CDR1 WNHNN and CDR2 SYGVQD (reference sequence). CDR3: CASSELVGGGSTEAFF. In DNA form, the CDR3 reads TGCGCCAGCAGTGAGCTGGTCGGGGGGGGCTCTACTGAAGCTTTCTTT.

There are many counts of this clone. The rearrangement links TRBV7-9 to TRBJ1-5; no clear D. V lost 5 bases, J lost 2 bases, and 19 bases lay in between. CDR3 length: 17 amino acids. The germline V gene encodes CDR1 SEHNR and CDR2 FQNEAQ (reference sequence). The CDR3 loop is CASSPTGPIGGNQPQHF. For the CDR3, the DNA is TGTGCCAGCAGCCCCACCGGTCCCATAGGCGGCAATCAGCCCCAGCATTTT.

To note about this clone: This may arise from a read error, as a much more abundant clone is one base away. CDR3 protein: CATSESTRGQTQETQYF. The CDR3 DNA reads as TGTGCCACCAGTGAGTCGACAAGGGGGCAGACCCAAGAGACCCAGTACTTC. The rearrangement links TRBV10-3 to TRBJ2-5; 7 nucleotides align to TRBD1. The germline V gene encodes CDR1 ENHRY and CDR2 SYGVKD. CDR3 length: 17 amino acids.

The sample holds many counts of this clone. The V and J genes are TRBV28 and TRBJ1-1, with D unresolved. Deletions cut 4 bases from V and 1 base from J, with 4 bases between. The CDR3 runs 12 residues. Per the germline V gene, CDR1 is MDHEN and CDR2 is SYDVKM. The CDR3 DNA follows: TGTGCCAGCAGTTGGGGGAACACTGAAGCTTTCTTT. It yields the protein CASSWGNTEAFF.

Concerning this clone itself: The junction shows a germline mismatch at one end, possibly a read error. The J gene is TRBJ1-1, the V gene TRBV25-1; D might be TRBD1 (5 bases). This CDR3 is built from 14 residues. CDR1 is MGHDK and CDR2 is SYGVNS in the germline V gene. Here the CDR3 DNA reads TGTGACAGCAGTGAACAAACAGGTGTCACTGAAGCTTTCTTT. It encodes CDSSEQTGVTEAFF.

Details on this clone: A much bigger clone sits one base away, suggesting this may be a read error. The rearrangement joins TRBV4-2 to TRBJ2-2, with 9 bases matching TRBD2. Germline CDR1 LGHNA, CDR2 YNFKEQ. The CDR3 totals 17 residues. CDR3 nucleotides: TGTGCCAGCAACCAAGTGTCCCTAGCGGGGTCCACCGGGGAGCTGTTTTTT. It yields the protein CASNQVSLAGSTGELFF.

There are many counts of this clone. The chain employs TRBV9 and TRBJ2-2; 10 bases align to TRBD1. Germline values: CDR1 SGDLS, CDR2 YYNGEE. The CDR3 sequence is 14 residues long. With V trimmed by 2 bases and J by 6 bases, 1 base remained unmatched. CDR3 sequence: CASSVGQGAGELFF. The CDR3 nucleotides read TGTGCCAGCAGCGTCGGACAGGGGGCCGGGGAGCTGTTTTTT.

About this clone: Because the CDR3 is missing its conserved closing phenylalanine or tryptophan, this is likely a read error. The chain carries TRBV12-3 or TRBV12-4 and TRBJ1-2; D remains unclear. V gave up 6 bases and J gave up 0 bases, with 11 bases separating them. The CDR3 is 14 amino acids. CDR3 DNA: TGTGCCAGCAGACTGGCCGGCACTAACTATGGCTACACCCTC. It codes for CASRLAGTNYGYTL.

Ten or more counts support this clone. The chain carries TRBV7-2 and TRBJ1-5; D is undetermined. Germline V gene lookup returns CDR1 SGHTA and CDR2 FQGNSA. Trimming cost V 1 base and J 2 bases, with 6 bases left between them. The CDR3 runs 14 residues. The CDR3 bases are TGTGCCAGCAGCTTAGTACGGGGCAATCAGCCCCAGCATTTT. It is translated as CASSLVRGNQPQHF.

This clone was seen at least ten times. Distinct nucleotide sequences in the sample also encode this CDR3. The chain links TRBV27 to TRBJ2-1; TRBD2 aligns across 11 bases. CDR1 and CDR2 from the germline V gene are MNHEY and SMNVEV (reference sequence). This CDR3 has 15 residues. The J segment lost 4 bases and the V segment lost 2 bases, leaving 1 base of the junction unmatched. The CDR3 DNA is TGTGCCAGCAGTTTACGACTAGCGGGGTACAATGAGCAGTTCTTC. It is translated as CASSLRLAGYNEQFF.

This clone showed up many times. The chain joins TRBV19 to TRBJ1-3; D is undetermined. V gave up 3 bases and J gave up 1 base, with 10 bases separating them. The CDR3 extends over 15 amino acids. Germline V gene data show CDR1 as LNHDA and CDR2 as SQIVND (reference sequence). The CDR3 DNA follows: TGTGCCAGTAGTATGAACGTTCAATCTGGAAACACCATATATTTT. This encodes CASSMNVQSGNTIYF.